This entry features one T cell receptor (beta chain) sequence. This clone's antigen is unknown. Base qualities are not provided; no much larger clone lies one nucleotide away. Compared with germline, V lacks 3 bases and J lacks 2 bases; bases without a gene match: 8. CDR1 LNHDA and CDR2 SQIVND were looked up in the germline V gene (reference sequence). Inclusive of the bounding cysteine and phenylalanine, the CDR3 is 16 residues long. Of all the DNA, just the CDR3 is kept, 48 bases in frame from base 1. The cohort comprised around 690 healthy bone marrow donors. Cohort members were all nominally healthy when sampled, although unrecorded immune exposures were likely present. The donor was CMV seronegative and was included in the group of over 300 seronegative cohort members. A peripheral blood sample was provided by each donor, and peripheral blood mononuclear cells were used for TCR beta sequencing. Genomic DNA extraction from the blood cell samples was performed with the Qiagen DNeasy Blood Extraction Kit.

This sample is drawn from a study of cytomegalovirus exposure and HLA in healthy donors (dated 2017 in TCRdb). Looking at the study overall: In an earlier analysis of under 750 of the donors, about 260 Gb of sequence data and 117 million unique TCR beta sequences from 150 million to 200 million T cells were reported. An early release that covered several hundred HLA-typed donors contained 300 to 350 gigabases of sequencing data and roughly 84 million unique TCR sequences. The genetic ancestry cluster associated with self-reported Caucasian donors included approximately 85% of the roughly 410 genotyped donors. The aim of the study was to test whether cataloging public T cell receptors could identify signatures of past pathogen exposure. Using immunosequencing, the study profiled T cell repertoires from 640 or so subjects and related those repertoires to cytomegalovirus serostatus. A separate validation cohort of 90 to 150 different subjects was used in addition to the approximately 670-subject first cohort. To predict cytomegalovirus infection status, the study combined high-throughput TCR immunosequencing, statistical association of individual TCRs with disease status, and machine learning. A later analysis re-examined previously published TCR beta repertoires from hundreds of donors and added high-resolution HLA genotyping to investigate patterns of TCR occurrence. Rather than drawing on any new phenotypic data, the later analysis identified candidate immune exposures from TCR beta sequences and the way those sequences occurred across donors. An earlier analysis of 587 of the donors applied high-throughput TCR beta sequencing to assess whether each TCR beta V gene segment acted as functional or pseudogenic. Donor age, sex, ethnicity and CMV serostatus were compiled together with the repertoire data. A later genetic analysis took genome-wide SNP genotypes for about three fifths of the 666 donors and used that subset as a discovery cohort. All discovery cohort repertoires had been generated using a single sequencing platform. Both class I and class II loci were covered by HLA typing, at four-digit resolution. Typing coverage varied by locus: about 620-630 donors for A, B, C, DRB1 and DQB1; roughly 510 for DQA1; 606 for DPA1; under 490 for DPB1. About five DR-DQ haplotypes were handled as single units for association and clustering, since linkage in the cohort was strong. On average, around 230,000 unique TCR beta nucleotide sequences were sequenced per donor among 350 to 400 genotyped donors of the cohort, with around 19% of those sequences being non-productive.

The library was prepared using the immunoSEQ multiplex PCR assay. For the multiplex PCR, a mixture combining 60 forward primers for TCR Vbeta segments and 13 reverse primers for TCR Jbeta segments was used. The CDR3 region of rearranged TCR beta genes was amplified from genomic DNA with a multiplex PCR assay. Amplified TCR beta libraries were sequenced as 87-base-pair reads on the Illumina HiSeq System. On the study's bioinformatics: A later analysis tallied roughly 78 million unique TCR beta chains across the 650 to 750 repertoires, and 10 million to 11 million of those chains were shared by two or more donors. Raw reads were error-corrected and collapsed into unique sequences by a nearest-neighbor algorithm in which closely related sequences were merged to remove PCR and sequencing errors. Alignment of CDR3 sequences to IMGT reference sequences was used to assign V, D and J gene segments. For a sequence to be retained, a match of at least six nucleotides to both a V gene segment and a J gene segment was required. Rearrangements were called productive when the CDR3 lacked stop codons and stayed in frame with V and J; all others were non-productive. Following IMGT convention, CDR3 was defined as the stretch from the second conserved V-encoded cysteine to the conserved J-encoded phenylalanine. The earlier analysis of roughly 590 of the donors excluded sequences that lacked an unambiguous match to a single V gene segment. In an earlier analysis of 450 to 700 of the donors, V segments were called functional above 56.7% productive rearrangements and were called segregating when the between-donor standard deviation exceeded 5%. A statistical classification framework was built for diagnosing cytomegalovirus status from the catalog of TCR beta chain sequences. In a later analysis, TCR nucleotide sequences were compared against IMGT/GENE-DB human TR gene sequences so that V and J genes could be assigned. A later analysis assigned CDR3 sequences and most-parsimonious VDJ recombination scenarios with the TCRdist pipeline. In a later analysis, each TCR beta chain was defined by its CDR3 amino acid sequence together with its V-gene family, and reads lacking a unique V-gene family were excluded. A later analysis removed 500 to 650 highly shared, low-generation-probability nucleotide sequences to deal with suspected cross-contamination and a sequencing artifact. In a later analysis, a clonal expansion index was calculated for each public chain from normalized within-repertoire ranks of inferred template counts. In a later analysis, generation probabilities were computed with a VDJ recombination model fitted to out-of-frame rearrangements, and the resulting probabilities were checked against IGoR. Hypergeometric tests were used in a later analysis to score TCR-TCR, TCR-HLA and TCR-CMV co-occurrence, with a repertoire-size bias correction applied to the TCR pairs. False discovery rates were estimated in a later analysis by permuting HLA or CMV assignments 20 times. A later analysis grouped co-occurring TCRs with DBSCAN, adding TCRdist sequence similarity when clustering within HLA-allele-positive subsets. Co-occurrence clustering excluded repertoires with fewer than 30,000 or more than 120,000 public chains, plus five with anomalous nucleotide sharing. What TCRdb holds here is the immuneACCESS table cut down to in-frame rearrangements. Part of the clones is not present; checked against another copy, under half of the missing clones reflect an unresolved V gene, and the others are unexplained. V and J calls and clone size come straight from that table; D and trimming were deduced from the DNA. The sample table records roughly 130,000 clones; around 72% of these occur just once. About 1.2% of the sample is taken by the ten largest.

Study-wide findings and limitations: Correlated functional status among segregating V segments might reflect linkage disequilibrium, but an unknown experimental factor could not be ruled out. Immune exposure information for the cohort was limited to CMV serostatus. It was suggested by the authors that the approach could potentially be generalized to other disease states and immunological phenotypes. In a later analysis, the rate of TCR association differed among HLA loci, with DRB1 alleles having the most associated TCRs and HLA-C alleles having the fewest. The earlier analysis of some 560 of the donors excluded approximately 15 rarely observed V segments, including chromosome 9 orphons, because counts were too low. Cytomegalovirus status was reported to be diagnosed by the classifier with high specificity and sensitivity in both the original and validation cohorts. While some public TCRs were present in many individuals, most TCR sequences turned up only very rarely across donors. In the study, approximately 150 TCR beta chains were listed as associated with cytomegalovirus. In this cohort, only TCR beta chains were sequenced, and detectable features were limited by the absence of alpha or paired-chain data. The sequencing pipeline was judged likely to have produced a cluster of highly shared sequence variants as a technical artifact. An earlier analysis of some 590 of the donors showed that most TCR beta V segments appeared in productive rearrangements either about 90% or about 30% of the time, which broadly matched IMGT annotations. Three of the identified cytomegalovirus-associated TCR beta chains were confirmed in vitro to be specific for cytomegalovirus antigens. Some IMGT-functional V segments, including TRBV6-2 and TRBV6-3, could not be distinguished by the 87-base-pair reads and were therefore excluded. At a false discovery rate of 0.05, a later analysis linked approximately 18,000 TCR beta sequences to specific HLA alleles. According to a later analysis, parvovirus B19, influenza, CMV and Epstein-Barr virus appeared linked to several top co-occurrence clusters. In a later analysis, most CMV-associated TCR beta chains were found to appear HLA-restricted, with HLA associations seemingly driven largely by CMV exposure. HLA typing was unavailable for some donors at each locus, so association tests used only the typed subset. A later genetic analysis reported fewer N-insertions in productive TCRs among donors in an Asian-associated ancestry cluster than the roughly 690-donor mean. Sequencing depth was assumed to be roughly uniform across donors in the presence/absence analyses, though that assumption may not hold. V-gene and J-gene trimming of TCR beta chains was associated with a missense DCLRE1C variant in a later genetic analysis, and the association was replicated in an independent cohort. Strong co-occurrence of HLA alleles, especially DR and DQ, made assigning TCR associations to individual alleles difficult. In a later analysis, HLA-associated TCR beta chains showed more clonal expansion and lower generation probabilities than non-associated chains that were equally common. A further reported finding was that TCR beta sequences accurately predicted the HLA-A and HLA-B alleles for most subjects in the first cohort.

Recombination linked TRBV19 to TRBJ2-5; 8 central bases correspond to TRBD1. The sequencing sample was made of PBMCs. The sequence was collected from a woman aged 40 to 50 in good health and CMV-seronegative. The DNA sequence is as follows: TGTGCCAGTAGTATCAGGGGGCGCGTGGAGCAAGAGACCCAGTACTTC. Protein translation: CASSIRGRVEQETQYF.